Included here is one T cell receptor (beta chain) sequence, with context. Its antigen is not known. The data stem from a study of T cells expressing NK-cell markers. Germline V CDR1 and CDR2: SGHNT, YENEEA. CDR3 length: 13 amino acids. General observations from the study: These same clonotypes (in several donors) also led the CD3+CD56-NKG2C+ fraction.

One entry per CDR3 protein, without DNA, is what TCRdb gives after re-calling the 5' RACE reads. This sample lists 400,000 or so distinct CDR3 sequences; its ten largest clones have around 10%. Sequencing input: blood T cells: a sorted CD56 or NKG2C T cell subset, CD4+ or CD8+ T cells, or bulk PBMC T cells (not recorded which). The chain joins TRBV11-3 to TRBJ1-1. This TCR derives from a woman aged 45-65 years in good health. The CDR3 sequence: CASCRSSCTEAFF.